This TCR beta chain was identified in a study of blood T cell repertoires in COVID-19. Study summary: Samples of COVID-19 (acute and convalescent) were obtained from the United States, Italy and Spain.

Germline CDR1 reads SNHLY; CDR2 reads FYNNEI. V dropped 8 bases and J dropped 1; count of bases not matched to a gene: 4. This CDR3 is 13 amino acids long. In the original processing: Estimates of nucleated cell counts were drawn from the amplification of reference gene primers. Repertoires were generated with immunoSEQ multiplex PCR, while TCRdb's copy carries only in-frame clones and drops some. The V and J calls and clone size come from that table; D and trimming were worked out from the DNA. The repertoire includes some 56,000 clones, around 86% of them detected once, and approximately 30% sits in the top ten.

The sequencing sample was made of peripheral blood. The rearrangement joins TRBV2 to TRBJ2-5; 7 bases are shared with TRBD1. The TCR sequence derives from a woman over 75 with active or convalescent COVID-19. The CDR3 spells CASGGQPQETQYF. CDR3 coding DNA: TGTGCCAGCGGGGGACAGCCCCAAGAGACCCAGTACTTC.